One sample yielded the 4 T cell receptor beta chains listed below, sequenced in a study of T cell responses to AZD1222 COVID-19 vaccine. Some clones are missing from TCRdb's copy, which holds only in-frame ones; the method was immunoSEQ multiplex PCR. The sample has about 98,000 clones, more than 85% seen once. Sequencing was performed on peripheral blood, taken on day 0 of AZD1222 vaccination. The receptors derive from an adult in good health.

The chain joins TRBV29-1 to TRBJ2-2; D gene uncertain. Trimming removed 1 base from V and 3 bases from J, with 6 bases in between. CDR1 SQVTM and CDR2 ANQGSEA come from the germline V gene. The CDR3 runs 13 residues. In DNA form, the CDR3 reads TGCAGCGTTGAAGTAGGCTACACCGGGGAGCTGTTTTTT. Amino acid sequence: CSVEVGYTGELFF.

The CDR3 spells CASSHRDGGFDEQYF. The DNA of the CDR3 is TGTGCCAGCAGTCACCGGGACGGAGGGTTCGACGAGCAGTACTTC. The rearrangement links TRBV6-5 to TRBJ2-7; TRBD2 might be the D (6 bases). The germline V and J ends were trimmed by 5 bases and 5 bases, with 19 bases remaining between them. CDR1 is MNHEY, CDR2 SVGAGI, per germline. The CDR3 consists of 15 residues.

The chain carries TRBV6-2 or TRBV6-3 and TRBJ2-7, with D hard to call. Germline V gives CDR1 MNHEY, CDR2 SVGEGT. Trimming removed 7 bases at V and 0 bases at J, with 16 bases between. CDR3 length: 15 amino acids. The CDR3 sequence is CASTPRQVSSYEQYF. The CDR3 DNA follows: TGTGCCAGCACCCCGCGGCAGGTTAGCTCCTACGAGCAGTACTTC.

As for this clone: The sample contains more than one DNA sequence encoding this CDR3. The chain employs TRBV28 and TRBJ1-6; D uncertain. The germline gives CDR1 MDHEN, CDR2 SYDVKM. There are 12 residues in the CDR3. Trimming cost V 6 bases and J 10 bases, with 10 bases left between them. The CDR3 region is CASSSSGSPLHF. The CDR3 DNA sequence: TGTGCCAGCAGCTCCTCGGGGTCACCCCTCCACTTT. Supplemented by reference TRBV28 and TRBJ1-6, the full variable domain reads DVKVTQSSRYLVKRTGEKVFLECVQDMDHENMFWYRQDPGLGLRLIYFSYDVKMKEKGDIPEGYSVSREKKERFSLILESASTNQTSMYLCASSSSGSPLHFGNGTRLTVT.